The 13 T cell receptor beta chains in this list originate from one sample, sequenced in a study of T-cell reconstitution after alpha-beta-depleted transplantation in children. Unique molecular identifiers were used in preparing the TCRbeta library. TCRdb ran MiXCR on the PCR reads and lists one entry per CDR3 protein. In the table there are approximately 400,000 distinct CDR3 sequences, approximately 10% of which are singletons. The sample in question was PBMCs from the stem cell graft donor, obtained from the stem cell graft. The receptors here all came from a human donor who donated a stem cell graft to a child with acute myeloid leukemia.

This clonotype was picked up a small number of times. CDR3 bases: TGTGCCAGCAGCCCTATTTCCGGGGGCACAGATACGCAGTATTTT. Amino acids: CASSPISGGTDTQYF. V usage is TRBV7-2 and J usage is TRBJ2-3; a possible D gene is TRBD2 (5 bases). The CDR3 runs 15 residues. Germline assignment: CDR1 SGHTA and CDR2 FQGNSA. Trimming took off 5 bases at V and 1 base at J, with 13 bases between the two ends.

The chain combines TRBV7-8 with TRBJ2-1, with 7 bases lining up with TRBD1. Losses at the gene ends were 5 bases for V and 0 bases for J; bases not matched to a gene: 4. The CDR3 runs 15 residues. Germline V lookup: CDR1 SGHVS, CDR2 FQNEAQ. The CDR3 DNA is TGTGCCAGCAGCCCCGGACAGGCCTCCTACAATGAGCAGTTCTTC. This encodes CASSPGQASYNEQFF.

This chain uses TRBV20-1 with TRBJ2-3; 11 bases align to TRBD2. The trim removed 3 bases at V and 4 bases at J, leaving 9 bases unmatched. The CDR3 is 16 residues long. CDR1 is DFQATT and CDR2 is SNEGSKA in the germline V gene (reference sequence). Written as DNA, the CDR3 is TGCAGTGCTAGTTCGGGAACTAGCGGGAGAGCAGATACGCAGTATTTT. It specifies CSASSGTSGRADTQYF.

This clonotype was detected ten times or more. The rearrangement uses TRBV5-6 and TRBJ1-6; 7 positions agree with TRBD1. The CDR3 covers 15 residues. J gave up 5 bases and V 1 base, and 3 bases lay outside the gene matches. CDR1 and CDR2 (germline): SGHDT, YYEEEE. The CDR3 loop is CASSLLGGNNSPLHF. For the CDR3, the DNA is TGTGCCAGCAGCTTGTTAGGGGGCAATAATTCACCCCTCCACTTT.

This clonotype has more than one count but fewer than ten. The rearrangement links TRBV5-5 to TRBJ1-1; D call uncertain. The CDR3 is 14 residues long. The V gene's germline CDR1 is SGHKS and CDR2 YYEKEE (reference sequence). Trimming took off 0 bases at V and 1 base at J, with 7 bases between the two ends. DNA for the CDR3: TGTGCCAGCAGCTTGGTAGCCAGGAACACTGAAGCTTTCTTT. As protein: CASSLVARNTEAFF.

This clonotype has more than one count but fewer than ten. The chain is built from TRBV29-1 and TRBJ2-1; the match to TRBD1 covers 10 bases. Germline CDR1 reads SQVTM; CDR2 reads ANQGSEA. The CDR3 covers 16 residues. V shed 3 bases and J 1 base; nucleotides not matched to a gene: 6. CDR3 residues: CSVEGTGVGSYNEQFF. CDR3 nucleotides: TGCAGCGTTGAGGGGACAGGGGTAGGATCCTACAATGAGCAGTTCTTC.

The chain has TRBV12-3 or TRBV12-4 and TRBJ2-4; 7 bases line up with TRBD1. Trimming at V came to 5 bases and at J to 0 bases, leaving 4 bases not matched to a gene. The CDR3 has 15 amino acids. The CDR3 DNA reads TGTGCCAGCAGTCACCGACAGGGAGCCAAAAACATTCAGTACTTC. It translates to CASSHRQGAKNIQYF.

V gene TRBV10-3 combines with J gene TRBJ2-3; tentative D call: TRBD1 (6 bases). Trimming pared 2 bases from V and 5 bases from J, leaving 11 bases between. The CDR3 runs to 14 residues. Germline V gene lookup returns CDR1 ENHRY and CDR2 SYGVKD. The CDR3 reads CAISETGQKDTQYF. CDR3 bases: TGTGCCATCAGTGAGACAGGGCAGAAAGATACGCAGTATTTT.

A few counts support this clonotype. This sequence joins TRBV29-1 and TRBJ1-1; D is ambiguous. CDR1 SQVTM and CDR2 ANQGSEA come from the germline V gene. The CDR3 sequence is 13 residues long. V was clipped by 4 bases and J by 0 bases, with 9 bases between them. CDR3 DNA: TGCAGCGTTGGGGCCAGGTTGAACACTGAAGCTTTCTTT. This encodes CSVGARLNTEAFF.

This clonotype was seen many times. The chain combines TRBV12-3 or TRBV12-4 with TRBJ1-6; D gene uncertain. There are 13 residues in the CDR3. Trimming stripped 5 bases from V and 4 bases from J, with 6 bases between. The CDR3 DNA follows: TGTGCCAGCAGTGACGTATATAATTCACCCCTCCACTTT. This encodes CASSDVYNSPLHF.

CDR3 coding DNA: TGTGCCAGCAGTCCCGGGCGGCAATTCAACGAGCAGTACGTC. Protein sequence: CASSPGRQFNEQYV. The chain combines TRBV28 with TRBJ2-7; no clear D. The V end lost 5 bases, the J end lost 5 bases, and 16 bases lay between the germline ends. The germline gives CDR1 MDHEN, CDR2 SYDVKM. This CDR3 is built from 14 residues.

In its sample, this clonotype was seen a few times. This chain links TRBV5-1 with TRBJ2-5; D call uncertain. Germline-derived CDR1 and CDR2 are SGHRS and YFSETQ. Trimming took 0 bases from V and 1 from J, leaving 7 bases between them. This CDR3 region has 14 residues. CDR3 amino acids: CASSLVDGQETQYF. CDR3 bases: TGCGCCAGCAGCTTGGTAGATGGCCAAGAGACCCAGTACTTC. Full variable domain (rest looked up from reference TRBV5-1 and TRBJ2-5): KAGVTQTPRYLIKTRGQQVTLSCSPISGHRSVSWYQQTPGQGLQFLFEYFSETQRNKGNFPGRFSGRQFSNSRSEMNVSTLELGDSALYLCASSLVDGQETQYFGPGTRLLVL.

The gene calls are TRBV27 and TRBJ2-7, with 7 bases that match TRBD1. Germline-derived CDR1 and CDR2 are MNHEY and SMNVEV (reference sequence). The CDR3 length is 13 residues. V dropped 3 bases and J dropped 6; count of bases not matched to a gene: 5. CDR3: CASSFTGVPEQYF. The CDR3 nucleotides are TGTGCCAGCAGTTTTACAGGGGTGCCCGAGCAGTACTTC.